The T cell receptor beta chain under discussion was sequenced for a study of blood T cell repertoires in COVID-19. Turning to the study itself: The United States, Italy and Spain supplied acute and convalescent COVID-19 samples.

Data came from immunoSEQ multiplex PCR; TCRdb stores just in-frame clones and leaves some out. The table lists 150,000 to 200,000 clones, roughly 88% of them singletons, with around 9.5% in the top ten. The CDR3 is made up of 13 amino acids. The V and J ends lost 4 bases and 8 bases respectively, with 14 bases between them. The chain combines TRBV12-3 or TRBV12-4 with TRBJ1-2; tentatively, D is TRBD1 (5 bases). This TCR derives from a woman in her late teens or twenties who had recovered from COVID-19. The sequenced sample consisted of PBMCs or T cells enriched from blood (not recorded which). The DNA for the CDR3 is TGTGCCAGCAGTTCCGCGGGGGGAGGCGGCTACACCTTC. This gives the protein CASSSAGGGGYTF.